The 19 T cell receptor beta chains given below trace back to one sample, sequenced in a study of T cells in narcolepsy. Only in-frame clones appear in the TCRdb table, and some are missing; sequencing was by immunoSEQ multiplex PCR. The table includes just under 35,000 clones, approximately 80% detected once. The sample was memory (CD45RA-) CD4+ T cells from blood. The receptors come from a human donor in good health.

This rearrangement joins TRBV27 to TRBJ1-3, with D hard to call. The CDR3 spans 13 residues. Trimming pared 6 bases from V and 0 bases from J, leaving 6 bases between. The germline V gene has CDR1 MNHEY and CDR2 SMNVEV (reference sequence). In DNA, the CDR3 is TGTGCCAGCAGGGGGATCTCTGGAAACACCATATATTTT. This codes for CASRGISGNTIYF.

This clone was detected only a few times. V is TRBV5-6 and J is TRBJ2-7, with D perhaps being TRBD1 or TRBD2 (5 bases each). V shed 4 bases and J shed 9 bases, with 14 bases lying between them. Germline V gene sequence: CDR1 SGHDT, CDR2 YYEEEE. The CDR3 has 12 residues. The CDR3 reads CASSRDRRGQYF. DNA of the CDR3: TGTGCCAGCAGCCGGGACCGGCGAGGGCAGTACTTC.

The V gene is TRBV5-1, the J gene TRBJ2-7, with 8 nucleotides matching TRBD2. Germline V gives CDR1 SGHRS, CDR2 YFSETQ. The CDR3 is 14 residues long. V lost 5 bases and J lost 0; bases outside the gene matches: 4. The CDR3 here is CASSPGGFSYEQYF. DNA of the CDR3: TGCGCCAGCAGTCCGGGGGGGTTCTCCTACGAGCAGTACTTC.

This clone was seen more than once but under ten times. The V gene is TRBV11-2, the J gene TRBJ1-6; TRBD1 is a possible D gene (5 bases). Germline V gene sequence: CDR1 SGHAT, CDR2 FQNNGV. This CDR3 comprises 14 residues. Trimming took 5 bases from V and 8 from J, leaving 13 bases between them. CDR3 DNA: TGTGCCAGCAGCCGGACACGGGGACATTCACCCCTCCACTTT. Translation gives CASSRTRGHSPLHF. Using reference TRBV11-2 and TRBJ1-6 for the parts outside the CDR3, the full variable domain is EAGVAQSPRYKIIEKRQSVAFWCNPISGHATLYWYQQILGQGPKLLIQFQNNGVVDDSQLPKDRFSAERLKGVDSTLKIQPAKLEDSAVYLCASSRTRGHSPLHFGNGTRLTVT.

The rearrangement uses TRBV7-9 and TRBJ2-7, with 9 bases fitting TRBD1. CDR1 SEHNR and CDR2 FQNEAQ come from the germline V gene (reference sequence). J gave up 0 bases and V 5 bases, and 8 bases lay outside the gene matches. The CDR3 has 16 amino acids. CDR3 region: CASSRGQGVPSYEQYF. The CDR3 bases are TGTGCCAGCAGCCGGGGACAGGGAGTGCCCTCCTACGAGCAGTACTTC.

This clone came up once. The genes are TRBV18 and TRBJ1-1; 7 bases match TRBD1. Germline lookup yields CDR1 KGHSH and CDR2 LQKENI. This CDR3 is built from 15 residues. The trim removed 5 bases at V and 4 bases at J, leaving 10 bases unmatched. This CDR3 is CASSEQGDRVTEAFF. Here the CDR3 DNA reads TGTGCCAGCTCAGAACAAGGAGACAGGGTCACTGAAGCTTTCTTT. Together with reference TRBV18 and TRBJ1-1, the CDR3 gives the full variable domain: NAGVMQNPRHLVRRRGQEARLRCSPMKGHSHVYWYRQLPEEGLKFMVYLQKENIIDESGMPKERFSAEFPKEGPSILRIQQVVRGDSAAYFCASSEQGDRVTEAFFGQGTRLTVV.

This sequence joins TRBV2 and TRBJ1-4; D is undetermined. CDR1 and CDR2 from the germline V gene are SNHLY and FYNNEI. Trimming left V 5 bases short and J 0 bases short, with 7 bases between. The CDR3 runs 14 residues. CDR3 coding DNA: TGTGCCAGCAGTAGAATTTCAACTAATGAAAAACTGTTTTTT. Protein product: CASSRISTNEKLFF.

This chain links TRBV5-8 with TRBJ1-5; 9 positions match TRBD1. V shed 1 base, J shed 4 bases, and the junction held 6 bases outside the gene matches. From germline, CDR1 is SGHTS and CDR2 YDEGEE. The CDR3 covers 16 residues. The CDR3: CASSLSRQGGNQPQHF. As DNA, the CDR3 is TGTGCCAGCAGCTTGTCCCGACAGGGGGGGAATCAGCCCCAGCATTTT. Together with reference TRBV5-8 and TRBJ1-5, the CDR3 gives the full variable domain: EAGVTQSPTHLIKTRGQQATLRCSPISGHTSVYWYQQALGLGLQFLLWYDEGEERNRGNFPPRFSGRQFPNYSSELNVNALELEDSALYLCASSLSRQGGNQPQHFGDGTRLSIL.

About this clone itself: The junction and the germline gene differ at one end; a read error may be behind it. The chain has TRBV6-6 and TRBJ1-2, with 8 bases that match TRBD1. The CDR3 consists of 12 residues. From germline, CDR1 is MNHNY and CDR2 SVGAGI (reference sequence). CDR3: CASSYSGQGGSF. In DNA form, the CDR3 reads TGTGCCAGCAGTTACTCCGGACAGGGAGGCTCCTTC.

This clone came up once. This rearrangement joins TRBV15 to TRBJ1-5; D possibly corresponds to TRBD1 (5 bases). The germline CDR1 and CDR2 sequences are LNHNV and YYDKDF (reference sequence). The CDR3 loop spans 14 amino acids. Between the trimmed V and J ends, which lost 3 bases and 3 bases, there was a span of 9 bases. CDR3 protein: CATSRAGLNQPQHF. CDR3 in DNA: TGTGCCACCAGCAGGGCGGGACTCAATCAGCCCCAGCATTTT.

V and J are TRBV5-1 and TRBJ2-2; the match to TRBD2 covers 14 bases. Germline V lookup: CDR1 SGHRS, CDR2 YFSETQ. The CDR3 has 17 amino acids. The V and J ends lost 4 bases and 7 bases, in that order; junction bases with no gene match: 9. CDR3 sequence (DNA): TGCGCCAGCAGCCAGGGACTAGCGGGGGCCAAGGACGGGGAGCTGTTTTTT. Translated: CASSQGLAGAKDGELFF.

The chain uses TRBV18 and TRBJ2-5; the match to TRBD2 covers 10 bases. Losses at the gene ends were 6 bases for V and 2 bases for J; bases not matched to a gene: 6. Germline V lookup: CDR1 KGHSH, CDR2 LQKENI. The CDR3 sequence is 15 residues long. The CDR3 DNA is TGTGCCAGCTCCCTACTAGCGGGATTTCAAGAGACCCAGTACTTC. Translated, it gives CASSLLAGFQETQYF.

The chain carries TRBV5-1 and TRBJ2-2; D is possibly TRBD2 (6 bases). V dropped 4 bases and J dropped 2 bases, with 12 bases sitting between them. Germline V CDR1 and CDR2: SGHRS, YFSETQ. This CDR3 is 15 amino acids long. CDR3 region: CASSPPGGNTGELFF. CDR3 in DNA: TGCGCCAGCAGCCCTCCCGGGGGAAACACCGGGGAGCTGTTTTTT.

The chain couples TRBV6-1 to TRBJ2-7, with D perhaps matching TRBD1 (6 bases). Trimming stripped 7 bases from V and 4 bases from J, with 17 bases between. Germline V gene data show CDR1 as MNHNS and CDR2 as SASEGT. This CDR3 region has 14 residues. CDR3 amino acids: CASNHRDRPYEQYF. The DNA for the CDR3 is TGTGCCAGCAACCACAGGGACCGTCCTTACGAGCAGTACTTC.

The chain has TRBV5-1 and TRBJ2-2; no clear D gene. Per the germline V gene, CDR1 is SGHRS and CDR2 is YFSETQ. The CDR3 covers 15 residues. V was clipped by 2 bases and J by 2 bases, with 10 bases between them. For the CDR3, the DNA is TGCGCCAGCAGCTTCGCCGGGCAAAACACCGGGGAGCTGTTTTTT. Residues: CASSFAGQNTGELFF.

The chain has TRBV6-1 and TRBJ2-7; D is undetermined. Trimming pared 3 bases from V and 2 bases from J, leaving 20 bases between. The CDR3 loop spans 17 amino acids. CDR1 MNHNS and CDR2 SASEGT come from the germline V gene. The CDR3 DNA follows: TGTGCCAGCAGTGAGAAACGACCGGTCGTGGCTGCCTACGAGCAGTACTTC. It codes for CASSEKRPVVAAYEQYF.

The chain carries TRBV18 and TRBJ2-1, with D perhaps matching TRBD2 (5 bases). Trimming took 3 bases from V and 5 from J, leaving 8 bases between them. Germline V gene data show CDR1 as KGHSH and CDR2 as LQKENI. CDR3 length: 13 amino acids. CDR3 in amino acids: CASSPDSNNEQFF. The CDR3 bases are TGTGCCAGCTCACCGGACTCTAACAATGAGCAGTTCTTC.

The rearrangement uses TRBV28 and TRBJ2-7, with 7 nucleotides matching TRBD2. V lost 4 bases to trimming and J lost 6 bases; unmatched junction nucleotides: 6. Germline loops: CDR1 MDHEN, CDR2 SYDVKM. This CDR3 region has 13 residues. CDR3 protein: CASSYGGRVEQYF. The CDR3 DNA follows: TGTGCCAGCAGTTACGGGGGGAGGGTCGAGCAGTACTTC. The entire variable domain, with the rest obtained from reference TRBV28 and TRBJ2-7, is as follows: DVKVTQSSRYLVKRTGEKVFLECVQDMDHENMFWYRQDPGLGLRLIYFSYDVKMKEKGDIPEGYSVSREKKERFSLILESASTNQTSMYLCASSYGGRVEQYFGPGTRLTVT.

The CDR3: CASSLGGLAGAQETQYF. The CDR3 nucleotides are TGTGCCAGCAGCTTAGGAGGGTTAGCGGGAGCCCAAGAGACCCAGTACTTC. The chain links TRBV7-2 to TRBJ2-5, with 9 bases matching TRBD2. V shed 1 base and J 1 base; nucleotides not matched to a gene: 7. The CDR3 length is 17 residues. Germline V gene data show CDR1 as SGHTA and CDR2 as FQGNSA.